The T cell receptor (beta chain) under discussion was sequenced for a study of cytomegalovirus exposure and HLA in healthy donors. Measured with immunoSEQ multiplex PCR; TCRdb has only the in-frame clones, and not every one. The data hold 55,000 to 70,000 clones, with approximately 92% observed a single time. This clone was seen only once. The length of the CDR3 is 17 residues. Germline lookup yields CDR1 MDHEN and CDR2 SYDVKM. With V trimmed by 5 bases and J by 5 bases, 14 bases remained unmatched. This clonotype was obtained from a man younger than 30 in good health and CMV-seropositive. The V gene is TRBV28, the J gene TRBJ2-3, with 9 bases lining up with TRBD1. Sequencing used PBMCs. The CDR3: CASSRDRSDRGVDTQYF. CDR3 DNA: TGTGCCAGCAGTCGAGACCGCTCGGACAGGGGTGTAGATACGCAGTATTTT.